This TCR beta chain emerged from a study of blood T cell repertoires in COVID-19 (dated by TCRdb to 2018 to 2020). Study-wide context: Samples covering the acute and convalescent phases of COVID-19 were provided by collaborators in the United States, Italy and Spain. The material from the prospective study consisted of cDNA or gDNA derived from T cells, B-cell-depleted T cells, or PBMCs. Deeply sampled blood TCRbeta repertoires from subjects exposed to, actively infected with, or recovered from COVID-19 were included in the dataset. The repertoires were released in a freely available public database intended as a resource for research on the immune response to SARS-CoV-2. Samples were obtained from the ongoing ImmuneRACE study (first 160 participants) and from about 1,300 subjects provided by 6 global collaborators. A de-identified subject ID, COVID-19 status, age in years and sex were almost always included in the sample metadata. HLA class I and class II types, where available, came from metadata supplied by the sample provider rather than from assay-based typing.

From its cysteine to its phenylalanine, the CDR3 spans 14 amino acids. CDR3 DNA only is kept here, 42 bases in frame from base 1. The germline ends are 11 bases apart after V is trimmed by 5 bases and J by 1 base. In the germline V gene, CDR1 corresponds to MDHEN and CDR2 to SYDVKM. Overall results and qualifications from the work: How much clinical and demographic metadata was included differed by source and by participant, and the metadata was provided uncurated.

TCRbeta CDR3 regions were amplified from genomic DNA by means of the immunoSEQ Assay, a bias-controlled multiplex PCR. The study's own analysis went as follows. Within the assay, amplification of reference gene primers was used to estimate how many nucleated cells each sample contained. Sequence reads were collapsed and filtered to measure the absolute abundance of every unique TCRbeta CDR3 rearrangement. Productive Simpson clonality was computed per sample as the square root of Simpson's diversity index over productive rearrangements. What TCRdb holds here is the immuneACCESS table cut down to in-frame rearrangements. Part of the clones is not present; checked against another copy, under half of the missing clones reflect an unresolved V gene, and the others are unexplained. V and J calls and clone size come straight from that table; D and trimming were deduced from the DNA. This sample comprises more than 85,000 clones, approximately 80% of them detected only once. The top ten constitute roughly 7% of the sample.

Turning to this clone: The antigen it recognizes is unknown. Base qualities are not recorded, but no much larger clone differs from it by a single base.

The collaborating institutions used their own protocols to collect whole blood in K2EDTA tubes. For TCRbeta analysis, collaborators shipped samples as frozen whole blood, isolated PBMCs, or DNA extracted from either of those sample types. Sequencing used peripheral blood. The chain was built from TRBV28 and TRBJ1-1, with no confidently assigned D gene. This TCR was recovered from a woman in her forties or fifties with acute or convalescent COVID-19. CDR3 sequence: CASSREDRNTEAFF. Here is the DNA: TGTGCCAGCAGTCGTGAGGATAGGAACACTGAAGCTTTCTTT.